What follows are 19 T cell receptor beta chains derived from one specimen sequenced in a study of T-cell reconstitution after alpha-beta-depleted transplantation in children. TCRbeta library preparation incorporated unique molecular identifiers. TCRdb independently ran MiXCR on the PCR reads; one entry per CDR3 protein. The sample lists some 590,000 distinct CDR3 sequences, about 10% seen once, with about 4.2% in the top ten. The input for sequencing was PBMCs from the stem cell graft donor, taken from the stem cell graft. All receptors derive from a human donor who donated a stem cell graft to a child with acute myeloid leukemia.

The rearrangement joins TRBV20-1 to TRBJ2-2; unclear D gene. The CDR3 extends over 16 amino acids. CDR1 is DFQATT and CDR2 is SNEGSKA in the germline V gene (reference sequence). Written as DNA, the CDR3 is TGCTGCGCTGGGGTCTTTGAGGATTTGAACACCGGGGAGCTGTTTTTT. Its protein product is CCAGVFEDLNTGELFF.

The chain is built from TRBV27 and TRBJ2-4; TRBD1 is a possible D gene (5 bases). This CDR3 is 16 amino acids long. CDR1 is MNHEY and CDR2 is SMNVEV in the germline V gene (reference sequence). The ends were cut back, 2 bases at V and 0 bases at J, with 11 bases in the middle. The DNA of the CDR3 is TGTGCCAGCAGTTTAATGGGGCCCGTAGCCAAAAACATTCAGTACTTC. Translating it yields CASSLMGPVAKNIQYF.

This clonotype was seen a handful of times. J is TRBJ2-7 and V is TRBV15; 8 bases are shared with TRBD2. This CDR3 contains 15 residues. Germline CDR1 and CDR2: LNHNV and YYDKDF (reference sequence). V lost 0 bases and J lost 4; bases outside the gene matches: 5. CDR3 nucleotide sequence: TGTGCCACCAGCAGAGAACGCAGCGGGGGTTACGAGCAGTACTTC. Residues: CATSRERSGGYEQYF.

This rearrangement joins TRBV5-1 to TRBJ2-5, with a possible D match to TRBD1 (5 bases). Germline V gives CDR1 SGHRS, CDR2 YFSETQ. The ends were cut back, 4 bases at V and 5 bases at J, with 21 bases in the middle. This CDR3 has 16 amino acids. The CDR3 nucleotides read TGCGCCAGCAGCCCCAGGGTCCTTGCGGAAGGGGAGACCCAGTACTTC. This sequence encodes CASSPRVLAEGETQYF.

The chain joins TRBV7-6 to TRBJ2-2; D is ambiguous. The CDR3 is made up of 13 amino acids. CDR1 is SGHVS and CDR2 is FNYEAQ in the germline V gene. The V end was cut by 6 bases, the J end by 5 bases, with 10 bases between. CDR3 DNA sequence: TGTGCCAGCAGTAAACTCGAAACCGGGGAGCTGTTTTTT. Translated, it gives CASSKLETGELFF.

This clonotype has more than one count but fewer than ten. The V call is TRBV19, the J call TRBJ2-1; no clear D. V lost 8 bases and J 4 bases, leaving 12 bases between the germline ends. Germline V CDR1 and CDR2: LNHDA, SQIVND (reference sequence). The CDR3 length is 13 residues. The chain's CDR3 is CASALESYNEQFF. As DNA, the CDR3 is TGTGCCAGTGCCTTAGAGAGTTACAATGAGCAGTTCTTC.

This clonotype was seen repeatedly, ten times or more. The rearrangement joins TRBV28 to TRBJ2-7, with D tentatively TRBD1 (5 bases). The V gene lost 5 bases and the J gene lost 2 bases, with 13 bases spanning the gap. This CDR3 has 14 residues. Germline assignment: CDR1 MDHEN and CDR2 SYDVKM. Here the CDR3 reads CASSIGQVTYEQYF. As DNA, the CDR3 is TGTGCCAGCAGTATTGGACAAGTTACCTACGAGCAGTACTTC.

There are a few counts of this clonotype. The chain couples TRBV4-3 to TRBJ2-1; D gene unclear. This CDR3 contains 15 residues. The V gene lost 1 base and the J gene lost 2 bases, with 9 bases spanning the gap. The germline V gene has CDR1 LGHNA and CDR2 YSLEER. The CDR3 DNA follows: TGCGCCAGCAGCCAAGGCCCGACTGCCTACAATGAGCAGTTCTTC. Its translation: CASSQGPTAYNEQFF.

This sequence joins TRBV3-1 and TRBJ2-7; D might be TRBD1 (6 bases). Germline V gene lookup returns CDR1 LGHDT and CDR2 YNNKEL (reference sequence). V was pared by 4 bases and J by 0 bases, with 10 bases between. The CDR3 loop spans 14 amino acids. CDR3 sequence reads: CASSLWTASYEQYF. Here the CDR3 DNA reads TGTGCCAGCAGCCTCTGGACAGCCTCCTACGAGCAGTACTTC.

This clonotype has a handful of counts. V usage is TRBV30 and J usage is TRBJ2-1; D is undetermined. Per germline, CDR1 GTSNPN and CDR2 SVGIG (reference sequence). With 0 bases removed from V and 0 bases from J, the gap between germline ends came to 9 bases. CDR3 length: 15 amino acids. CDR3 coding DNA: TGTGCCTGGAGTGTAAGGACCGGCTCCTACAATGAGCAGTTCTTC. Translated, it gives CAWSVRTGSYNEQFF.

This clonotype appeared many times. The chain joins TRBV19 to TRBJ2-7, with D maybe TRBD2 (6 bases). Per germline, CDR1 LNHDA and CDR2 SQIVND (reference sequence). The CDR3 is 16 amino acids. V was clipped by 5 bases and J by 2 bases, with 19 bases between them. The CDR3 reads CASSVAAGLKAYEQYF. CDR3 coding DNA: TGTGCCAGTAGTGTTGCGGCGGGACTCAAGGCCTACGAGCAGTACTTC.

J is TRBJ2-3 and V is TRBV7-2; 9 bases fit TRBD1. CDR1 is SGHTA and CDR2 is FQGNSA in the germline V gene. With 4 bases clipped from V and 4 bases from J, the junction kept 6 bases outside the gene matches. The CDR3 contains 15 residues. CDR3 sequence: CASSSRQGVADTQYF. The DNA for the CDR3 is TGTGCCAGCAGCTCAAGACAGGGGGTCGCAGATACGCAGTATTTT.

This clonotype came up a few times. The chain is built from TRBV7-3 and TRBJ2-3; 7 bases agree with TRBD2. The CDR3 is made up of 16 amino acids. Germline V gives CDR1 SGHTA, CDR2 FQGTGA. V dropped 0 bases and J dropped 0; count of bases not matched to a gene: 3. CDR3 bases: TGTGCCAGCAGCTTAACTAGCGGGTACAGCACAGATACGCAGTATTTT. Encoded protein: CASSLTSGYSTDTQYF.

This clonotype turned up a few times. The J gene is TRBJ2-3, the V gene TRBV7-9; D is perhaps TRBD1 or TRBD2 (5 bases each). Trimming pared 5 bases from V and 1 base from J, leaving 19 bases between. Germline V gene sequence: CDR1 SEHNR, CDR2 FQNEAQ (reference sequence). The CDR3 totals 17 residues. The DNA of the CDR3 is TGTGCCAGCAGCCCAATAAGTGGGGACGGAGGCACAGATACGCAGTATTTT. The encoded protein is CASSPISGDGGTDTQYF.

The rearrangement uses TRBV15 and TRBJ2-2; the match to TRBD2 covers 7 bases. Trimming removed 4 bases from V and 4 bases from J; junction bases left unmatched: 15. Germline lookup yields CDR1 LNHNV and CDR2 YYDKDF (reference sequence). The CDR3 is 18 residues long. The CDR3 region is CATSMWLADPRGTGELFF. As DNA, the CDR3 is TGTGCCACCAGCATGTGGCTAGCGGACCCGCGGGGCACCGGGGAGCTGTTTTTT.

The CDR3 sequence: CASSYKTYSDEQYF. The CDR3, as DNA: TGTGCCAGCAGTTACAAGACATATTCCGACGAGCAGTACTTC. The chain couples TRBV6-2 or TRBV6-3 to TRBJ2-7; D call uncertain. The V end lost 2 bases, the J end lost 5 bases, and 13 bases lay between the germline ends. Germline V CDR1 and CDR2: MNHEY, SVGEGT. The CDR3 loop spans 14 amino acids.

J is TRBJ2-2 and V is TRBV3-1; 8 nucleotides align to TRBD2. V shed 1 base, J shed 1 base, and the junction held 2 bases outside the gene matches. This CDR3 spans 16 amino acids. The germline V gene encodes CDR1 LGHDT and CDR2 YNNKEL (reference sequence). CDR3 sequence reads: CASSQAGGKNTGELFF. The CDR3 nucleotides are TGTGCCAGCAGCCAAGCGGGGGGGAAGAACACCGGGGAGCTGTTTTTT. The whole variable domain, remainder taken from reference TRBV3-1 and TRBJ2-2, is DTAVSQTPKYLVTQMGNDKSIKCEQNLGHDTMYWYKQDSKKFLKIMFSYNNKELIINETVPNRFSPKSPDKAHLNLHINSLELGDSAVYFCASSQAGGKNTGELFFGEGSRLTVL.

V gene TRBV29-1 combines with J gene TRBJ2-3; TRBD2 is a possible D gene (6 bases). The CDR3 has 14 amino acids. From germline, CDR1 is SQVTM and CDR2 ANQGSEA. V shed 8 bases and J shed 2 bases, with 17 bases lying between them. This CDR3 is CSLLGGSHTDTQYF. The CDR3 DNA reads as TGCAGCCTCCTGGGGGGATCCCACACAGATACGCAGTATTTT.

This clonotype has just a few counts. This rearrangement joins TRBV19 to TRBJ2-3, with D uncertain. Germline CDR1 and CDR2: LNHDA and SQIVND (reference sequence). The CDR3 totals 15 residues. The ends were cut back, 4 bases at V and 0 bases at J, with 11 bases in the middle. The CDR3 loop is CASSRRLPSTDTQYF. In DNA form, the CDR3 reads TGTGCCAGTAGTAGACGACTGCCTAGCACAGATACGCAGTATTTT.